The 2 T cell receptor beta chains reported below all come from one sample, sequenced in a study of Graves' ophthalmopathy and Graves' hyperthyroidism. Amplification of the TCR beta CDR3 regions used RNA transcripts (as template). RT-PCR was first run with HTBI primers, then multiplex PCR in a second round. TCRdb reprocessed the multiplex PCR reads with MiXCR, giving one entry per CDR3 protein. Of 200,000 to 250,000 distinct CDR3 sequences detected, 20% to 25% appear once; the ten largest clones hold around 40%. The sample was peripheral blood. Source of these receptors: a woman in her forties or fifties with Graves' ophthalmopathy.

This clonotype occurred a few times. One junction end disagrees with the germline gene, perhaps due to a read error. J is TRBJ2-7 and V is TRBV15; D uncertain. The CDR3 has 12 amino acids. CDR1 LNHNV and CDR2 YYDKDF come from the germline V gene (reference sequence). CDR3 bases: TGTGCCACCAGCAGGTATTCCTCCGAGCAGTACTTC. Translated: CATSRYSSEQYF.

This clonotype has at least ten counts. The rearrangement joins TRBV29-1 to TRBJ2-2, with D perhaps matching TRBD2 (5 bases). Germline V gives CDR1 SQVTM, CDR2 ANQGSEA. Trimming took 3 bases from V and 6 from J, leaving 11 bases between them. The CDR3 runs 13 residues. CDR3 nucleotide sequence: TGCAGCGTTGAGAGAGGGTACCCCGGGGAGCTGTTTTTT. It encodes CSVERGYPGELFF.